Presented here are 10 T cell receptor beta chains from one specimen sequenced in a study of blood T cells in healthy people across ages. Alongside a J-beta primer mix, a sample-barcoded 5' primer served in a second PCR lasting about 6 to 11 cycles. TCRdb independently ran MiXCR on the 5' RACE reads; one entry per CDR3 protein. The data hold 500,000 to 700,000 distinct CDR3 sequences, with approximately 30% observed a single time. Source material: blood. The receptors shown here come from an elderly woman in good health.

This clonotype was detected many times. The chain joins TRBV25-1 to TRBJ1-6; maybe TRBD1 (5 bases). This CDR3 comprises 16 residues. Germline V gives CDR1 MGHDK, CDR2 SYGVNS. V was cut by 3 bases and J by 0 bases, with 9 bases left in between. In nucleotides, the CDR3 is TGTGCCAGCAGTGAGGGGCATAGCTCCTATAATTCACCCCTCCACTTT. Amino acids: CASSEGHSSYNSPLHF. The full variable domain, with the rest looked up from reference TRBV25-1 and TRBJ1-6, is EADIYQTPRYLVIGTGKKITLECSQTMGHDKMYWYQQDPGMELHLIHYSYGVNSTEKGDLSSESTVSRIRTEHFPLTLESARPSHTSQYLCASSEGHSSYNSPLHFGNGTRLTVT.

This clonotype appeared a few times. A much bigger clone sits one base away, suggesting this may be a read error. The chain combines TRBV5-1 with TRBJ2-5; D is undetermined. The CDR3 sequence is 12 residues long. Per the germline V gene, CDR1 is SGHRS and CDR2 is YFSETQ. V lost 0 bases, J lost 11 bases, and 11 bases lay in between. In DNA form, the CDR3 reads TGCGCCAGCAGCTTGGGCGCCCGGCTGCAGTACTTC. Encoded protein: CASSLGARLQYF.

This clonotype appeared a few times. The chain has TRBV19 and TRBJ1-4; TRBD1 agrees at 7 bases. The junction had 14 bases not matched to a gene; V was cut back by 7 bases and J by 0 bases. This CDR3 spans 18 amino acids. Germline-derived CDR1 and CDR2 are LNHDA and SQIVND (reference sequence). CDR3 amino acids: CASKPGQAHRATNEKLFF. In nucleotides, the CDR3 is TGTGCCAGTAAGCCCGGACAGGCCCACAGAGCAACTAATGAAAAACTGTTTTTT.

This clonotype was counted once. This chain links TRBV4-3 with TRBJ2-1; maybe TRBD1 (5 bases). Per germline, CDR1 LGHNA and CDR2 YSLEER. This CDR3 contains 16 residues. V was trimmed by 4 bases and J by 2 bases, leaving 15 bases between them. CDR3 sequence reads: CASSRRQSSTYNEQFF. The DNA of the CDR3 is TGCGCCAGCAGCCGTAGACAGAGCTCTACCTACAATGAGCAGTTCTTC.

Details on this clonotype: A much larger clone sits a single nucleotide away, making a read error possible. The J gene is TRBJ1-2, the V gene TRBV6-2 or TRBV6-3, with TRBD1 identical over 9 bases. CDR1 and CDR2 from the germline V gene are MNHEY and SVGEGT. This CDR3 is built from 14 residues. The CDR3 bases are TGTGCCAGCAGATACTCGGGACAGGGAGATGACTACACCTTC. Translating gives CASRYSGQGDDYTF.

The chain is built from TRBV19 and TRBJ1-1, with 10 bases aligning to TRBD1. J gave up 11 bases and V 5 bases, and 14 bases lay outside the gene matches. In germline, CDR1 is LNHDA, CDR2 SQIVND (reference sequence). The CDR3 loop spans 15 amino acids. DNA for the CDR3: TGTGCCAGTAGTTTCTTGGGACAGGGGAGCGGTGAGGCTTTCTTT. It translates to CASSFLGQGSGEAFF.

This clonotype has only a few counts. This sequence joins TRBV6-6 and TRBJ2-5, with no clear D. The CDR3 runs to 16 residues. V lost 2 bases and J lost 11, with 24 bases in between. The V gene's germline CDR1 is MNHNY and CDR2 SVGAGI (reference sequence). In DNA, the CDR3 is TGTGCCAGCAGTTACCCTTCAGGTACCATCTACAATGAGCAGTACTTC. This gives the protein CASSYPSGTIYNEQYF.

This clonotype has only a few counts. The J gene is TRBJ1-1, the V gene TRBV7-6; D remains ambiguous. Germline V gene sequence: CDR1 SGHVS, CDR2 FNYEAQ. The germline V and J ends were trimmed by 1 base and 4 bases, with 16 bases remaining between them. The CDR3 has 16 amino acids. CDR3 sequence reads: CASSLEDIGVGTEAFF. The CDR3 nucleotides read TGTGCCAGCAGCTTAGAGGATATTGGCGTGGGCACTGAAGCTTTCTTT. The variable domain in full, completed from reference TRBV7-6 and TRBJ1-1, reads GAGVSQSPRYKVTKRGQDVALRCDPISGHVSLYWYRQALGQGPEFLTYFNYEAQQDKSGLPNDRFSAERPEGSISTLTIQRTEQRDSAMYRCASSLEDIGVGTEAFFGQGTRLTVV.

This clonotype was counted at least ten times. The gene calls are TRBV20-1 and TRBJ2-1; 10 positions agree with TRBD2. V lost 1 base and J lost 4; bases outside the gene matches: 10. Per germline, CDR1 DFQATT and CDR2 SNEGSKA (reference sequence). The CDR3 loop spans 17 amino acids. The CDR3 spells CSARALAGAIRYNEQFF. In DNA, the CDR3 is TGCAGTGCTAGAGCCCTAGCGGGGGCGATACGGTACAATGAGCAGTTCTTC.

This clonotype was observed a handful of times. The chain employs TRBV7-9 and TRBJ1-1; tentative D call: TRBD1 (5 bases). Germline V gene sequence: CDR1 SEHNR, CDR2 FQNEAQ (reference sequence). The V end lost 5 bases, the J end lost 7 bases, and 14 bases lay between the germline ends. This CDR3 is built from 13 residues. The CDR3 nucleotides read TGTGCCAGCAGCCTGACAGAGTATTATGAAGCTTTCTTT. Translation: CASSLTEYYEAFF.